These 10 T cell receptor beta chains were all obtained from the same sample, sequenced in a study of monozygotic twins with cystic fibrosis. Some clones are missing from TCRdb's copy, which holds only in-frame ones; the method was immunoSEQ multiplex PCR. The sample has tens of thousands of clones; 75% to 95% are singletons. The source material was blood. Every receptor here comes from a girl aged 2-10 years with cystic fibrosis.

The chain carries TRBV2 and TRBJ1-5; D may be TRBD1 (5 bases). CDR1 and CDR2 from the germline V gene are SNHLY and FYNNEI. The germline V and J ends were trimmed by 5 bases and 7 bases, with 12 bases remaining between them. CDR3 length equals 13 residues. The CDR3 sequence is CASSIGTTQPQHF. CDR3 coding DNA: TGTGCCAGCAGTATAGGGACTACCCAGCCCCAGCATTTT.

The chain combines TRBV7-2 with TRBJ2-2, with 10 bases fitting TRBD1. The CDR3 runs 18 residues. Trimming took 8 bases from V and 4 from J; bases not matched to a gene: 16. CDR1 is SGHTA and CDR2 is FQGNSA in the germline V gene. DNA of the CDR3: TGTGCCAGCTCACGGGGATTGGGGACAGGGGCGGGCACCGGGGAGCTGTTTTTT. Translation: CASSRGLGTGAGTGELFF.

The V gene is TRBV7-2, the J gene TRBJ2-2; 9 bases match TRBD2. Trimming cost V 7 bases and J 8 bases; bases outside gene matches: 11. Germline-derived CDR1 and CDR2 are SGHTA and FQGNSA. CDR3 length: 15 amino acids. CDR3 in amino acids: CASNPGLAGIGELFF. In DNA, the CDR3 is TGTGCCAGCAACCCGGGACTAGCAGGCATTGGGGAGCTGTTTTTT.

The gene calls are TRBV4-3 and TRBJ2-7, with 9 bases matching TRBD2. This CDR3 comprises 16 residues. Germline lookup yields CDR1 LGHNA and CDR2 YSLEER. The ends lost 0 bases at V and 2 bases at J; junction bases unmatched: 5. The DNA of the CDR3 is TGCGCCAGCAGCCAAGATCTCGGCGGGGGGGCCTACGAGCAGTACTTC. Its translation: CASSQDLGGGAYEQYF.

A single count supports this clone. The rearrangement links TRBV2 to TRBJ1-1; TRBD1 matches 9 bases. The CDR3 is 13 residues long. With V trimmed by 8 bases and J by 1 base, 2 bases remained unmatched. Germline V CDR1 and CDR2: SNHLY, FYNNEI. This CDR3 reads CASAGQGNTEAFF. DNA for the CDR3: TGTGCCAGCGCGGGACAGGGGAACACTGAAGCTTTCTTT.

The gene calls are TRBV4-3 and TRBJ2-7, with D uncertain. The germline V gene encodes CDR1 LGHNA and CDR2 YSLEER. The CDR3 runs to 15 residues. The V gene lost 4 bases and the J gene lost 0 bases, with 13 bases spanning the gap. The CDR3 sequence: CASSREDGASYEQYF. In nucleotides, the CDR3 is TGCGCCAGCAGCCGAGAGGACGGTGCCTCCTACGAGCAGTACTTC.

This rearrangement joins TRBV4-1 to TRBJ2-7, with 16 positions matching TRBD2. The V segment lost 1 base and the J segment 5 bases; nucleotides outside the gene matches: 2. This CDR3 contains 16 residues. Germline loops: CDR1 MGHRA, CDR2 YSYEKL. The CDR3 nucleotides are TGCGCCAGCAGCCAAGTGGGACTAGCGGGGGGGGACGAGCAGTACTTC. It is translated as CASSQVGLAGGDEQYF.

The chain employs TRBV28 and TRBJ1-2; TRBD1 matches at 9 bases. The CDR3 contains 13 residues. The germline V gene has CDR1 MDHEN and CDR2 SYDVKM. J gave up 6 bases and V 4 bases, and 3 bases lay outside the gene matches. CDR3 nucleotide sequence: TGTGCCAGCAGTTCAGGACAGGGGCATGGCTACACCTTC. Its protein product is CASSSGQGHGYTF.

In DNA, the CDR3 is TGTGCCAGTAGTATATCCAGGAGTGATAGCGAGCAGTACTTC. Its protein is CASSISRSDSEQYF. The chain recombines TRBV19 with TRBJ2-7, with D unclear. CDR1 LNHDA and CDR2 SQIVND come from the germline V gene (reference sequence). V was clipped by 2 bases and J by 6 bases, with 14 bases between them. The CDR3 sequence is 14 residues long.

The chain employs TRBV6-5 and TRBJ2-4; the D gene is possibly TRBD2 (5 bases). This CDR3 region has 12 residues. Trimming took 4 bases from V and 7 from J, leaving 8 bases between them. CDR1 and CDR2 (germline): MNHEY, SVGAGI. The CDR3 is CASSSGLNIQYF. The CDR3 DNA reads TGTGCCAGCAGTTCAGGACTGAACATTCAGTACTTC.